This entry describes one T cell receptor (beta chain). This specimen belongs to a study of blood T cell repertoires in COVID-19. Overall study context: COVID-19 samples from acute and convalescent phases originated in the United States, Italy and Spain. The analysed material was cDNA or gDNA that came from T cells, B-cell-depleted T cells, or PBMCs.

The germline gives CDR1 SNHLY, CDR2 FYNNEI. The V end lost 5 bases, the J end lost 5 bases, and 7 bases lay between the germline ends. The CDR3 has 12 residues. In the original analysis: Using reference gene primer amplification, nucleated cell counts were estimated. The data were produced by immunoSEQ multiplex PCR, yet TCRdb's version contains in-frame clones alone and is incomplete. V and J calls and clone size follow that table, whereas D and trimming were derived from the DNA. The sample comprises some 70,000 clones, approximately 88% of which are singletons, and about 6.4% rests with the top ten.

The sequenced material came from peripheral blood. The TCR comes from a woman aged 70-85 years with acute or convalescent COVID-19. The chain uses TRBV2 and TRBJ1-5, with D hard to call. CDR3 coding DNA: TGTGCCAGCAGTTCAGGTTATCAGCCCCAGCATTTT. As protein: CASSSGYQPQHF.